This T cell receptor (beta chain) was recovered during a study of CD8+CD57+ T cells in acquired aplastic anemia. TCR beta VDJ and CDR3 profiles were obtained from a genomic DNA template. TCRdb independently ran MiXCR on the reads; one entry per CDR3 protein. The sample has some 150,000 distinct CDR3 sequences; roughly 40% are singletons. Per the germline V gene, CDR1 is SQVTM and CDR2 is ANQGSEA. The CDR3 totals 11 residues. The trim removed 7 bases at V and 8 bases at J, leaving 6 bases unmatched. J is TRBJ1-2 and V is TRBV29-1; 8 bases align to TRBD1. Sequenced input: sorted CD4+, CD8+, or CD8+CD57+ T cells (not recorded which) from PBMCs. The sequence was obtained from a human donor in good health, serving as a control. The CDR3 reads CSARTGYGYTF. The CDR3 region has the DNA TGCAGCGCTCGGACAGGGTACGGCTACACCTTC.